The 4 T cell receptor beta chains below all came from one sample that was sequenced in a study of early T cells in non-severe SARS-CoV-2 infection. MiXCR, applied by TCRdb to the 5' RACE reads, yields one record per CDR3 protein. This sample yields tens of thousands of distinct CDR3 sequences, of which over 5.5% are seen a single time; roughly 15% belongs to the top ten. This specimen consisted of whole blood, obtained at baseline. The receptors stem from an adult who was a healthcare worker with PCR-confirmed SARS-CoV-2 infection or an uninfected control (not recorded which).

This clonotype was counted many times. The chain links TRBV12-3 or TRBV12-4 to TRBJ2-1; TRBD1 matches 7 bases. This CDR3 is built from 16 residues. V shed 7 bases and J 0 bases; nucleotides not matched to a gene: 9. The CDR3 coding sequence is TGTGCCAGCACGGACCCAGGGGGAAGCTCCTACAATGAGCAGTTCTTC. Its protein is CASTDPGGSSYNEQFF.

By share of the sample, this clonotype is medium-sized. The chain links TRBV20-1 to TRBJ2-5; D is tentatively TRBD1 or TRBD2 (7 bases each). The CDR3 runs 15 residues. The V gene lost 5 bases and the J gene lost 1 base, with 17 bases spanning the gap. Per the germline V gene, CDR1 is DFQATT and CDR2 is SNEGSKA (reference sequence). The DNA of the CDR3 is TGCAGTGCTCGCCAGGGGGGGGGATCCCAAGAGACCCAGTACTTC. This codes for CSARQGGGSQETQYF.

This clonotype is classed as medium-sized. The chain joins TRBV11-2 to TRBJ2-5, with D possibly being TRBD1 or TRBD2 (5 bases each). Germline CDR1 SGHAT, CDR2 FQNNGV. The CDR3 contains 13 residues. V lost 3 bases to trimming and J lost 3 bases, with 8 bases between them. The CDR3 nucleotides read TGTGCCAGCAGCTTGGGGGAAAAAGAGACCCAGTACTTC. As protein: CASSLGEKETQYF.

This clonotype occurred a few times. The gene calls are TRBV18 and TRBJ1-1; 12 positions agree with TRBD1. The length of the CDR3 is 16 residues. Trimming removed 1 base from V and 4 bases from J; junction bases left unmatched: 4. Germline values: CDR1 KGHSH, CDR2 LQKENI. CDR3 sequence (DNA): TGTGCCAGCTCACCACGGGGGACAGGGGGCTCCACTGAAGCTTTCTTT. Its protein is CASSPRGTGGSTEAFF.